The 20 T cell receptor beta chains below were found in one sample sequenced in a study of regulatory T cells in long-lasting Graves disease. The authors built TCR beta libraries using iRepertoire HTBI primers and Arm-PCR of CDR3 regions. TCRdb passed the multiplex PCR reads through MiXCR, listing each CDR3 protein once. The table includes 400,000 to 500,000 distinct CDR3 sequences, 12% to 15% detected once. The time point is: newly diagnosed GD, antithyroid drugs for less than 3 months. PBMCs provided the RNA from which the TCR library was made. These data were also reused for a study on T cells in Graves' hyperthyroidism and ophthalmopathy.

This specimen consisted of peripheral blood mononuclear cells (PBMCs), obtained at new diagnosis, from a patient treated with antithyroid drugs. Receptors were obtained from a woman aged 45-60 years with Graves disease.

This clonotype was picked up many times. DNA for the CDR3: TGCGCCAGCAGCTTGGGGGGACTCCCAGATACGCAGTATTTT. Translated, it gives CASSLGGLPDTQYF. This chain links TRBV5-1 with TRBJ2-3; maybe TRBD2 (6 bases). The CDR3 loop spans 14 amino acids. Between the trimmed V and J ends, which lost 0 bases and 4 bases, there was a span of 9 bases. Germline CDR1 reads SGHRS; CDR2 reads YFSETQ.

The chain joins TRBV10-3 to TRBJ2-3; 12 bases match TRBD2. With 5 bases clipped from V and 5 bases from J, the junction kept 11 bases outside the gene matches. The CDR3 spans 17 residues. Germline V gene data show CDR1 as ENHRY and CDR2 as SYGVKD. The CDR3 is CAISRGIPGLAGDTQYF. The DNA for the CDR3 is TGTGCCATCAGTAGGGGAATTCCGGGACTAGCGGGAGATACGCAGTATTTT.

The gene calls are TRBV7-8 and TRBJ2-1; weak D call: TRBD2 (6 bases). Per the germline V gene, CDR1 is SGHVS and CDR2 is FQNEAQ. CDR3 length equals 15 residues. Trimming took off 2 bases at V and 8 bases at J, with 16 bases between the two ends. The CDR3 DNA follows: TGTGCCAGCAGCTTATGGCGGGGCCCTCGCGATGAGCAGTTCTTC. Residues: CASSLWRGPRDEQFF.

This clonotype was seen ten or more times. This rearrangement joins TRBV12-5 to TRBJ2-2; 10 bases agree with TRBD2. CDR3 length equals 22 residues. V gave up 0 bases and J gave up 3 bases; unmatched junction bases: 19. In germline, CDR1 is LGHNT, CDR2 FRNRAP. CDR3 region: CASGLVLVTSAGGPLDTGELFF. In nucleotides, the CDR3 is TGTGCTAGTGGTTTGGTACTAGTTACTTCAGCGGGAGGGCCTCTGGACACCGGGGAGCTGTTTTTT.

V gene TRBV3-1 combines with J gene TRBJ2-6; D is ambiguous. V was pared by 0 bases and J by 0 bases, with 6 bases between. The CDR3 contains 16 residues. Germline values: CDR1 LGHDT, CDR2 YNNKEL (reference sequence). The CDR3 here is CASSQEGNSGANVLTF. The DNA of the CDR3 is TGTGCCAGCAGCCAAGAAGGTAACTCTGGGGCCAACGTCCTGACTTTC. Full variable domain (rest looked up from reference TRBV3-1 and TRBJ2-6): DTAVSQTPKYLVTQMGNDKSIKCEQNLGHDTMYWYKQDSKKFLKIMFSYNNKELIINETVPNRFSPKSPDKAHLNLHINSLELGDSAVYFCASSQEGNSGANVLTFGAGSRLTVL.

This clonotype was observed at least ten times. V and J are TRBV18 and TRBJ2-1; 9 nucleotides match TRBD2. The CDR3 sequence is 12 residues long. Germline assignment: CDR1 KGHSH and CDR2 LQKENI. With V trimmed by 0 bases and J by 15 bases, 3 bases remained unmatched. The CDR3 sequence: CASSPPGLAVFF. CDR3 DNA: TGTGCCAGCTCACCACCGGGACTAGCAGTGTTCTTC. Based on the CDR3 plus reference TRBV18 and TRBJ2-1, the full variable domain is NAGVMQNPRHLVRRRGQEARLRCSPMKGHSHVYWYRQLPEEGLKFMVYLQKENIIDESGMPKERFSAEFPKEGPSILRIQQVVRGDSAAYFCASSPPGLAVFFGPGTRLTVL.

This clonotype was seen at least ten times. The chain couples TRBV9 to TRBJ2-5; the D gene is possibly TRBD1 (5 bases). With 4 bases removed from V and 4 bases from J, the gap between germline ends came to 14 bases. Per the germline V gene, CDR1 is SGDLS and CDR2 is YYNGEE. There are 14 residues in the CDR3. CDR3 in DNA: TGTGCCAGCAGCCCCAGGGTAGCTAGAGAGACCCAGTACTTC. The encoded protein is CASSPRVARETQYF.

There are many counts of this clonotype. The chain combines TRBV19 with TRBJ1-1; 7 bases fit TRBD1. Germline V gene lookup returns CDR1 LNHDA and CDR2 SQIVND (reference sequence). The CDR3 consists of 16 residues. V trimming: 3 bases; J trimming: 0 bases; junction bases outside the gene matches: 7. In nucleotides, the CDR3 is TGTGCCAGTAGTATTTTGCCCGGGACAGTGAACACTGAAGCTTTCTTT. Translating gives CASSILPGTVNTEAFF.

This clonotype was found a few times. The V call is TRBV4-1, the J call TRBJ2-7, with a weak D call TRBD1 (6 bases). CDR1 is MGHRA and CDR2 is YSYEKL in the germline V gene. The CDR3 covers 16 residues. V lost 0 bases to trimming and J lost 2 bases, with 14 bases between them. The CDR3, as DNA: TGCGCCAGCAGCCAAGAGGGACACTTCACCCCCTACGAGCAGTACTTC. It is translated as CASSQEGHFTPYEQYF.

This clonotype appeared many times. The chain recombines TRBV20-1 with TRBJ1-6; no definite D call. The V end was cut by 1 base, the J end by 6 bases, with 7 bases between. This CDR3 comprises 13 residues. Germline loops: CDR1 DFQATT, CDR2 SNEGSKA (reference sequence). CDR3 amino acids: CSARGTGNSPLHF. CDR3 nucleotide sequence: TGCAGTGCTAGAGGGACTGGTAATTCACCCCTCCACTTT.

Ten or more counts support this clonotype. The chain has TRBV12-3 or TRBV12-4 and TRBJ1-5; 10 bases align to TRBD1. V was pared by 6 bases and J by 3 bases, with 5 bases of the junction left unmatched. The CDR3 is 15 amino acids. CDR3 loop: CASSPGQGNNQPQHF. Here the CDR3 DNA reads TGTGCCAGCAGCCCGGGACAGGGGAACAATCAGCCCCAGCATTTT.

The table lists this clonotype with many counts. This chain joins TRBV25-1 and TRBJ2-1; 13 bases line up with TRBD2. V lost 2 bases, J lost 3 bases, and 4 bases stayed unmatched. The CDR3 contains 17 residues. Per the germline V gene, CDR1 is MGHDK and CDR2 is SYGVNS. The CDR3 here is CASSEMTSGRRYNEQFF. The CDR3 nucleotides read TGTGCCAGCAGTGAAATGACTAGCGGGAGGCGCTACAATGAGCAGTTCTTC.

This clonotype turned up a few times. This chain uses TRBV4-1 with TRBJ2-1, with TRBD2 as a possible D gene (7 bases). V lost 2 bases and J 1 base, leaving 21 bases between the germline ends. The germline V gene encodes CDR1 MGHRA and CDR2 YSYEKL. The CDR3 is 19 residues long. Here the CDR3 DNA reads TGCGCCAGCAGCCAAAGAGGGGGGGAGGGCTATCGGTCCTACAATGAGCAGTTCTTC. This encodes CASSQRGGEGYRSYNEQFF.

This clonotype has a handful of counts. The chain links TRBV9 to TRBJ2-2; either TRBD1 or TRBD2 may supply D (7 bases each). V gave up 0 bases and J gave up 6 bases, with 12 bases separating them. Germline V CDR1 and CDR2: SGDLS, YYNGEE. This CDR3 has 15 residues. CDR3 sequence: CASSVAQGGPGELFF. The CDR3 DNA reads TGTGCCAGCAGCGTAGCTCAGGGGGGGCCCGGGGAGCTGTTTTTT.

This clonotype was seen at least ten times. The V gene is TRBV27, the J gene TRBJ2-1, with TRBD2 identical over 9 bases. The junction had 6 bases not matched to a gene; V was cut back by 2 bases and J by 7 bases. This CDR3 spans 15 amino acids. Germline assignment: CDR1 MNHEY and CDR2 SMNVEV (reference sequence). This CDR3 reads CASSLTASGMNEQFF. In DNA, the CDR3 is TGTGCCAGCAGTTTAACGGCTAGCGGGATGAATGAGCAGTTCTTC.

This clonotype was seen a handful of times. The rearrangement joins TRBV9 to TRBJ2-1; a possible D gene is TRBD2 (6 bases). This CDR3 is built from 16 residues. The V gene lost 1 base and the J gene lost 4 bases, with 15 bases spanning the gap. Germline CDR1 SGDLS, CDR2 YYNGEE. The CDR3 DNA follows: TGTGCCAGCAGCGTACTCTCCGGGAGAGGGTACAATGAGCAGTTCTTC. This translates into CASSVLSGRGYNEQFF.

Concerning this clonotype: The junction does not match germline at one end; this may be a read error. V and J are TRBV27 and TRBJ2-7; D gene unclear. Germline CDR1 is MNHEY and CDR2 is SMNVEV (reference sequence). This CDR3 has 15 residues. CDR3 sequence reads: CASSLSHPVYSEQYF. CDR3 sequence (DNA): TGTGCCAGCAGTCTATCTCACCCGGTTTACAGCGAGCAGTACTTC.

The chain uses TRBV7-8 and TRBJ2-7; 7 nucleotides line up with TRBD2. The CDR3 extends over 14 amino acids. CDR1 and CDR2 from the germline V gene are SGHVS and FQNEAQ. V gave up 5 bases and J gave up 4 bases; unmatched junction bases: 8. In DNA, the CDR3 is TGTGCCAGCAGCCTCCGGGGGGTTCAATACGAGCAGTACTTC. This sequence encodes CASSLRGVQYEQYF.

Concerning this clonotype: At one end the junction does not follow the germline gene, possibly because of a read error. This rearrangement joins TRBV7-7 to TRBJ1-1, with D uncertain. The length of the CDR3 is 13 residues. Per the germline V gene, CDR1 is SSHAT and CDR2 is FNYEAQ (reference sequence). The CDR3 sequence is CASSFRVSTEAFF. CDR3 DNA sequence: TGTGCTAGCAGCTTCCGGGTTAGCACTGAAGCTTTCTTT.

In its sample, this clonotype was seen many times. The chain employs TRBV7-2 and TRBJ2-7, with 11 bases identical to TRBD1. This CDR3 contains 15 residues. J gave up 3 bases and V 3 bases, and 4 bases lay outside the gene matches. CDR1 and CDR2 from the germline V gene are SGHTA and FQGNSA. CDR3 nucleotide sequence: TGTGCCAGCAGCTTCAGGGACAGGGGGTTCTACGAGCAGTACTTC. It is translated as CASSFRDRGFYEQYF.